A single sample is the source of the 28 T cell receptor beta chains below, sequenced in a study of OX40 agonist ivuxolimab in advanced cancers. Library preparation was by the immunoSEQ multiplex PCR assay. The source is immuneACCESS, and TCRdb retained only in-frame sequences with V and J called. Part of the clones is not carried over; for the studies checked, unresolved V genes explain less than half of this, and the remainder is unexplained. Within this sample are tens of thousands of clones, with about four fifths of them counted one time only. 6% to 7.5% of the sample is held by the ten biggest clonotypes. The source was CD4+ or CD8+ T cells sorted from blood, collected in a trial of the OX40 agonist ivuxolimab. Every receptor here comes from an adult with an advanced solid tumor such as melanoma, head and neck, liver or kidney cancer.

The sample holds one count of this clone. The chain couples TRBV9 to TRBJ2-7; 8 bases map to TRBD2. Per germline, CDR1 SGDLS and CDR2 YYNGEE. The junction had 7 bases not matched to a gene; V was cut back by 3 bases and J by 2 bases. The length of the CDR3 is 15 residues. The CDR3 reads CASSASGSTTYEQYF. The CDR3, as DNA: TGTGCCAGCAGCGCAAGCGGGAGTACGACCTACGAGCAGTACTTC. The full variable domain, its missing parts supplied by reference TRBV9 and TRBJ2-7, is DSGVTQTPKHLITATGQRVTLRCSPRSGDLSVYWYQQSLDQGLQFLIQYYNGEERAKGNILERFSAQQFPDLHSELNLSSLELGDSALYFCASSASGSTTYEQYFGPGTRLTVT.

The chain couples TRBV7-6 to TRBJ2-7, with D unclear. Per the germline V gene, CDR1 is SGHVS and CDR2 is FNYEAQ. The CDR3 extends over 14 amino acids. V was trimmed by 1 base and J by 7 bases, leaving 14 bases between them. CDR3 DNA sequence: TGTGCCAGCAGCTTAGAGCTATCGAGACGGGAGCAGTACTTC. Translated: CASSLELSRREQYF.

V usage is TRBV7-6 and J usage is TRBJ2-3, with 10 nucleotides matching TRBD2. Germline V gives CDR1 SGHVS, CDR2 FNYEAQ. The CDR3 runs 14 residues. V shed 4 bases and J 4 bases; nucleotides not matched to a gene: 2. The CDR3, as DNA: TGTGCCAGCAGCTCTAGCGGGGGATCAGATACGCAGTATTTT. This encodes CASSSSGGSDTQYF.

As to this clone: One junction end disagrees with the germline gene, perhaps due to a read error. The chain uses TRBV5-4 and TRBJ2-7; 10 nucleotides match TRBD2. Germline V lookup: CDR1 SGHNT, CDR2 YYREEE (reference sequence). The CDR3 has 17 residues. CDR3 in amino acids: CASSQDGTSGIRYEQYF. The DNA for the CDR3 is TGCGCCAGCAGCCAAGATGGAACTAGCGGGATAAGGTACGAGCAGTACTTC. Together with reference TRBV5-4 and TRBJ2-7, the CDR3 gives the full variable domain: ETGVTQSPTHLIKTRGQQVTLRCSSQSGHNTVSWYQQALGQGPQFIFQYYREEENGRGNFPPRFSGLQFPNYSSELNVNALELDDSALYLCASSQDGTSGIRYEQYFGPGTRLTVT.

The V gene is TRBV28, the J gene TRBJ1-3; no clear D. Germline V gives CDR1 MDHEN, CDR2 SYDVKM. CDR3 length: 16 residues. The V end lost 6 bases, the J end lost 4 bases, and 19 bases lay between the germline ends. In DNA, the CDR3 is TGTGCCAGCAGCACCATGTATTTGGGAGCAGGAAACACCATATATTTT. Its protein product is CASSTMYLGAGNTIYF.

The chain links TRBV5-1 to TRBJ1-1; no firm D call. Germline V gene data show CDR1 as SGHRS and CDR2 as YFSETQ. There are 13 residues in the CDR3. V lost 3 bases and J 1 base, leaving 7 bases between the germline ends. CDR3 nucleotide sequence: TGCGCCAGCAGCTCCTCTGGGAACACTGAAGCTTTCTTT. Translation: CASSSSGNTEAFF.

This chain connects TRBV4-3 to TRBJ2-7; 12 bases line up with TRBD2. Germline V CDR1 and CDR2: LGHNA, YSLEER. V dropped 0 bases and J dropped 11; count of bases not matched to a gene: 5. The CDR3 consists of 14 residues. CDR3 nucleotides: TGCGCCAGCAGCCAAGAGGAGACTAGCGGGAGAAAGTACTTC. It encodes CASSQEETSGRKYF.

This chain joins TRBV6-6 and TRBJ2-7; weak D call: TRBD2 (6 bases). V was shortened by 2 bases and J by 6 bases, with 11 bases between the two germline ends. This CDR3 region has 13 residues. Germline V lookup: CDR1 MNHNY, CDR2 SVGAGI (reference sequence). The CDR3 nucleotides read TGTGCCAGCAGTTACGGGCAGGGAGGCGAGCAGTACGTC. Translation: CASSYGQGGEQYV.

This clone has a single count. The V and J genes are TRBV7-8 and TRBJ2-1, with a possible D match to TRBD2 (6 bases). Germline assignment: CDR1 SGHVS and CDR2 FQNEAQ. CDR3 length: 14 amino acids. Between the trimmed V and J ends, which lost 4 bases and 4 bases, there was a span of 11 bases. CDR3 residues: CASSSPGLYNEQFF. In DNA form, the CDR3 reads TGTGCCAGCAGCTCCCCGGGACTTTACAATGAGCAGTTCTTC.

This clone is medium-sized in the sample. The rearrangement uses TRBV4-1 and TRBJ2-2; no clear D. The CDR3 sequence is 15 residues long. V was trimmed by 6 bases and J by 2 bases, leaving 13 bases between them. CDR1 and CDR2 from the germline V gene are MGHRA and YSYEKL. CDR3 amino acids: CASSFAGFNTGELFF. The CDR3 region has the DNA TGCGCCAGCAGTTTCGCCGGCTTTAACACCGGGGAGCTGTTTTTT.

The chain is built from TRBV5-1 and TRBJ2-6; D remains ambiguous. V lost 7 bases to trimming and J lost 2 bases, with 10 bases between them. This CDR3 comprises 14 residues. Germline assignment: CDR1 SGHRS and CDR2 YFSETQ. The CDR3 DNA reads TGCGCCAGCGGCGATGGGGCTGGGGCCAACGTCCTGACTTTC. Residues: CASGDGAGANVLTF.

Concerning this clone: Other nucleotide sequences in the sample specify the same CDR3. The CDR3 nucleotides are TGTGCCAGCAATTTAGGCAGAGACACGAACACCGGGGAGCTGTTTTTT. It codes for CASNLGRDTNTGELFF. J is TRBJ2-2 and V is TRBV25-1; D unresolved. The CDR3 extends over 16 amino acids. V gave up 7 bases and J gave up 0 bases, with 15 bases separating them. CDR1 MGHDK and CDR2 SYGVNS come from the germline V gene.

CDR3 in amino acids: CASIATGTLYGYTF. For the CDR3, the DNA is TGTGCCAGCATTGCGACAGGGACCCTCTATGGCTACACCTTC. The chain is built from TRBV28 and TRBJ1-2; 7 bases match TRBD1. This CDR3 contains 14 residues. Trimming at V came to 7 bases and at J to 4 bases, leaving 9 bases not matched to a gene. The V gene's germline CDR1 is MDHEN and CDR2 SYDVKM.

The J gene is TRBJ2-1, the V gene TRBV9; 12 bases are a match to TRBD2. Trimming cost V 3 bases and J 10 bases; bases outside gene matches: 2. This CDR3 comprises 13 residues. In germline, CDR1 is SGDLS, CDR2 YYNGEE. The CDR3 sequence is CASSAGTSGEQFF. The CDR3 bases are TGTGCCAGCAGCGCCGGGACTAGCGGGGAGCAGTTCTTC. Full variable domain (rest looked up from reference TRBV9 and TRBJ2-1): DSGVTQTPKHLITATGQRVTLRCSPRSGDLSVYWYQQSLDQGLQFLIQYYNGEERAKGNILERFSAQQFPDLHSELNLSSLELGDSALYFCASSAGTSGEQFFGPGTRLTVL.

With respect to this clone: The same CDR3 can be traced to other DNA sequences in this sample. The chain recombines TRBV27 with TRBJ1-1, with D possibly being TRBD1 (6 bases). The CDR3 consists of 13 residues. The V end lost 0 bases, the J end lost 4 bases, and 6 bases lay between the germline ends. Germline V gene data show CDR1 as MNHEY and CDR2 as SMNVEV (reference sequence). CDR3 residues: CASSLSGGTEAFF. CDR3 DNA sequence: TGTGCCAGCAGTTTATCAGGGGGCACTGAAGCTTTCTTT.

V gene TRBV2 combines with J gene TRBJ1-2; D perhaps matches TRBD1 (6 bases). The germline V gene has CDR1 SNHLY and CDR2 FYNNEI. The CDR3 runs 15 residues. V gave up 1 base and J gave up 4 bases, with 13 bases separating them. CDR3 DNA: TGTGCCAGCAGTGAAGGCGGGGGCTCGGGCTATGGCTACACCTTC. Encoded protein: CASSEGGGSGYGYTF.

CDR3 protein: CASSYTLTGTGELFF. The CDR3 DNA follows: TGTGCCAGCAGTTACACCTTGACGGGGACCGGGGAGCTGTTTTTT. The chain is built from TRBV6-5 and TRBJ2-2, with TRBD2 as a possible D gene (5 bases). Deletions cut 2 bases from V and 5 bases from J, with 12 bases between. The CDR3 has 15 residues. CDR1 and CDR2 from the germline V gene are MNHEY and SVGAGI.

The rearrangement joins TRBV7-8 to TRBJ1-6; TRBD1 agrees at 8 bases. The trim removed 5 bases at V and 9 bases at J, leaving 9 bases unmatched. CDR3 length: 15 amino acids. Germline V gene sequence: CDR1 SGHVS, CDR2 FQNEAQ. The DNA of the CDR3 is TGTGCCAGCAGCCCCTTAGGACAGGGTATTTCACCCCTCCACTTT. Its protein is CASSPLGQGISPLHF.

The chain combines TRBV9 with TRBJ2-2; possible D gene TRBD2, 6 bases. CDR1 and CDR2 (germline): SGDLS, YYNGEE. V lost 4 bases to trimming and J lost 2 bases, with 18 bases between them. This CDR3 is 17 amino acids long. The CDR3 here is CASSNPLAEPNTGELFF. In DNA, the CDR3 is TGTGCCAGCAGCAACCCCTTAGCGGAACCCAACACCGGGGAGCTGTTTTTT.

The rearrangement uses TRBV5-5 and TRBJ2-1; possibly TRBD2 for D (5 bases). The V gene lost 5 bases and the J gene lost 6 bases, with 18 bases spanning the gap. CDR3 size: 15 residues. The germline V gene has CDR1 SGHKS and CDR2 YYEKEE (reference sequence). The CDR3 sequence: CASRLTSQRINEQFF. CDR3 bases: TGTGCCAGCAGGCTAACTAGTCAACGTATCAATGAGCAGTTCTTC.

The chain carries TRBV6-5 and TRBJ2-3; TRBD1 might be the D (5 bases). V was cut by 0 bases and J by 1 base, with 8 bases left in between. This CDR3 contains 15 residues. The germline V gene encodes CDR1 MNHEY and CDR2 SVGAGI. The CDR3 reads CASSYSTRGTDTQYF. The CDR3 region has the DNA TGTGCCAGCAGTTACTCGACCAGGGGCACAGATACGCAGTATTTT.

This chain connects TRBV7-2 to TRBJ2-1; no reliable D call. Trimming removed 1 base at V and 8 bases at J, with 12 bases between. Germline CDR1 SGHTA, CDR2 FQGNSA. The CDR3 loop spans 14 amino acids. DNA of the CDR3: TGTGCCAGCAGCTTAGTTTCCGTTGGGGATGAGCAGTTCTTC. Residues: CASSLVSVGDEQFF.

This chain uses TRBV2 with TRBJ1-4; no clear D gene. CDR3 length equals 13 residues. Germline V lookup: CDR1 SNHLY, CDR2 FYNNEI. V lost 2 bases and J 7 bases, leaving 8 bases between the germline ends. The CDR3 bases are TGTGCCAGCAGTGAAATCTTGATTGAAAAACTGTTTTTT. Protein sequence: CASSEILIEKLFF.

The chain combines TRBV5-1 with TRBJ2-3; 9 nucleotides match TRBD1. Germline V gives CDR1 SGHRS, CDR2 YFSETQ. Germline trimming cut 4 bases from V and 7 bases from J; bases unmatched to any gene: 7. There are 14 residues in the CDR3. CDR3 DNA: TGCGCCAGCAGCCCCGGGACAGGGCTGAATACGCAGTATTTT. It is translated as CASSPGTGLNTQYF.

This clone was recorded once. The chain has TRBV4-1 and TRBJ1-1; 7 positions match TRBD1. Unmatched junction bases numbered 1, after V lost 2 bases and J lost 1 base. The germline V gene has CDR1 MGHRA and CDR2 YSYEKL. The CDR3 has 14 residues. CDR3 in DNA: TGCGCCAGCAGCCAACGGACAGGGAACACTGAAGCTTTCTTT. Protein sequence: CASSQRTGNTEAFF.

About this clone: Other DNA sequences within the sample encode an identical CDR3. V is TRBV6-5 and J is TRBJ2-5; a weak D match, TRBD2 (6 bases). The CDR3 length is 13 residues. V was trimmed by 1 base and J by 4 bases, leaving 7 bases between them. CDR1 is MNHEY, CDR2 SVGAGI, per germline. The CDR3 coding sequence is TGTGCCAGCAGTTACTACGGGGGAGAGACCCAGTACTTC. The encoded protein is CASSYYGGETQYF.

This chain links TRBV19 with TRBJ1-1; no clear D. V was trimmed by 3 bases and J by 0 bases, leaving 11 bases between them. Germline V gives CDR1 LNHDA, CDR2 SQIVND (reference sequence). This CDR3 is built from 15 residues. As DNA, the CDR3 is TGTGCCAGTAGTATCCGGCGTACCATGAACACTGAAGCTTTCTTT. It specifies CASSIRRTMNTEAFF.

This chain connects TRBV27 to TRBJ2-5, with TRBD2 identical over 9 bases. Germline CDR1 MNHEY, CDR2 SMNVEV (reference sequence). J gave up 4 bases and V 2 bases, and 2 bases lay outside the gene matches. This CDR3 has 14 residues. CDR3 in amino acids: CASSLAGGLETQYF. DNA for the CDR3: TGTGCCAGCAGTTTAGCGGGGGGGCTAGAGACCCAGTACTTC.